These T cell receptor beta chains were read from a single sample in a study of blood T cells in healthy people across ages. MiXCR was run by TCRdb on the 5' RACE reads, yielding one entry per CDR3 protein. The sample records 650,000 to 1,000,000 distinct CDR3 sequences, about 37% being singletons. The sequenced material came from blood. These receptors were collected from a man aged 18 to 35 in good health. CDR3s include the opening cysteine and the closing phenylalanine or tryptophan. D genes are given only for firm matches. The size field is filled for only some rows; it gives once, few, many or a size class.

TRBV2	NA	TRBJ2-1	NA	TGTGCCACAACAGGGAGAGAGACCCAGTTCTTC	CATTGRETQFF
TRBV28	few	TRBJ2-7	NA	TGTGCCAGCAGTCCCCCTCGTTATGGTCTCTCCTACGAGCAGTACTTC	CASSPPRYGLSYEQYF
TRBV13	few	TRBJ2-1	NA	TGTGCCAGCAGCTTAGGCCACGGGGGATCCTACAATGAGCAGTTCTTC	CASSLGHGGSYNEQFF
TRBV7-2	once	TRBJ1-4	TRBD1	TGTGCCAGCAGCTTAGACAGGGGGCGCTCCCTTAATGAAAAACTGTTTTTT	CASSLDRGRSLNEKLFF
TRBV12-3/TRBV12-4	NA	TRBJ1-1	NA	TGTGCCAGCAGTCCTCAGGGAGTAACTGAAGCTTTCTTT	CASSPQGVTEAFF
TRBV4-2	NA	TRBJ2-1	TRBD1	TGTGCCAGCAGCCAACAGGGGGACAATGAGCAGTTCTTC	CASSQQGDNEQFF
TRBV5-6	NA	TRBJ2-7	NA	TGTGCCAGCAGCGCACAGGGAGGAGGTGTCTACGAGCAGTACTTC	CASSAQGGGVYEQYF
TRBV20-1	many	TRBJ2-1	NA	TGCAGTGCCAGCCCAGATCCTACTTACCGGCAGTTCTTC	CSASPDPTYRQFF
TRBV12-3/TRBV12-4	NA	TRBJ2-3	TRBD2	TGTGCCAGCAGCCTAATTAGCGGGGTGAGCACAGATACGCAGTATTTT	CASSLISGVSTDTQYF
TRBV5-1	few	TRBJ1-1	NA	TGCGCCAGCAGCTTAGCAGATTACATGAACACTGAAGCTTTCTTT	CASSLADYMNTEAFF
TRBV12-3/TRBV12-4	NA	TRBJ2-3	TRBD1	TGTGCCAGCAGAAACAGGGGACATACGCAGTATTTT	CASRNRGHTQYF
TRBV10-3	NA	TRBJ2-1	TRBD2	TGTGCCATCAGTGAGAAGGCTAGCGGGGGGACTCAATACAATGAGCAGTTCTTC	CAISEKASGGTQYNEQFF
TRBV20-1	NA	TRBJ1-1	TRBD1	TGCAGTGCTAGGGGACAGGGGCTCATCAACACTGAAGCTTTCTTT	CSARGQGLINTEAFF
TRBV4-3	NA	TRBJ2-1	NA	TGCGCCAGCAGCAGGACAGCGTCCTACAATGAGCAGTTCTTC	CASSRTASYNEQFF
TRBV20-1	NA	TRBJ1-1	TRBD1	TGCAGTGCTAGTAAGACAGGGCGGAACACTGAAGCTTTCTTT	CSASKTGRNTEAFF
TRBV7-8	NA	TRBJ2-3	TRBD2	TGTGCCAGCAGCGGAGGGACTAGCGGGATCTCAGATACGCAGTATTTT	CASSGGTSGISDTQYF
TRBV7-2	NA	TRBJ2-3	TRBD1	TGTGCCAGCAGCTGGGACAGGAACACAGATACGCAGTATTTT	CASSWDRNTDTQYF
TRBV12-3/TRBV12-4	many	TRBJ2-1	TRBD2	TGTGCCAGCAGGAAAGGGACTAGCGGGGGGAATGAGCAGTTCTTC	CASRKGTSGGNEQFF
TRBV5-1	many	TRBJ2-7	NA	TGCGCCAGCAGCGAAGATAGCAGCAGCTACTACGAGCAGTACTTC	CASSEDSSSYYEQYF
TRBV27	NA	TRBJ1-2	NA	TGTGCCAGCAGTTTAGAGGGGTACTATGGCTACACCTTC	CASSLEGYYGYTF
TRBV20-1	NA	TRBJ2-3	TRBD2	TGCAGTGCTGACCCCGCTAGCGGGGGGCCCGGGGGAGGCACAGATACGCAGTATTTT	CSADPASGGPGGGTDTQYF
TRBV12-3/TRBV12-4	many	TRBJ2-5	NA	TGTGCCAGCAGTTTAGGGCGAAGCTCGTTTGAGACCCAGTACTTC	CASSLGRSSFETQYF
TRBV7-2	few	TRBJ2-1	TRBD2	TGTGCCAGCAGCTTATCCACCACCGGACTAGGGCAGTTCTTC	CASSLSTTGLGQFF
TRBV7-9	few	TRBJ2-1	NA	TGTGCCAGCAGGTATATAGACAATGAGCAGTTCTTC	CASRYIDNEQFF
TRBV20-1	many	TRBJ2-3	NA	TGCAGTGCCGCGGACACCACAGATACGCAGTATTTT	CSAADTTDTQYF
TRBV4-1	NA	TRBJ1-3	TRBD1	TGCGCCAGCAGCCAAGGCCCGGGACAGGGGTTTGGAAACACCATATATTTT	CASSQGPGQGFGNTIYF
TRBV25-1	NA	TRBJ2-7	NA	TGTGCCAGCATCCGGGGTTATTACGAGCAGTACTTC	CASIRGYYEQYF
TRBV7-2	NA	TRBJ2-2	NA	TGTGCCAGCAGCTTAGACCGGCTGGCGAACACCGGGGAGCTGTTTTTT	CASSLDRLANTGELFF
TRBV4-3	few	TRBJ2-7	TRBD1	TGCGCCAGCAGCCAGGGGTTAGGGACAGGTGTCTACAATGAGCAGTACTTC	CASSQGLGTGVYNEQYF
TRBV10-3	many	TRBJ2-3	NA	TGTGCCACAGGTGGAAAGGGGACAGATACGCAGTATTTT	CATGGKGTDTQYF
TRBV7-2	NA	TRBJ2-5	NA	TGTGCCAGCAGCTCTCCAAACCGCCAAGAGACCCAGTACTTC	CASSSPNRQETQYF
TRBV7-2	NA	TRBJ2-1	TRBD2	TGTGCCAGCAGCTTAGGACTAGCGGGGGGGATGCAGTTCTTC	CASSLGLAGGMQFF
TRBV5-1	NA	TRBJ1-2	NA	TGCGCCAGCAGCTTCGCGGGACGGAACTATGGCTACACCTTC	CASSFAGRNYGYTF
TRBV7-2	NA	TRBJ1-6	NA	TGTGCCAGCAGCCCTCTGGGGGGTTCACCCCTCCACTTT	CASSPLGGSPLHF
TRBV7-9	many	TRBJ2-1	NA	TGTGCCAGCAGCTTAGTATTGGGCCACAGTGAGCAGTTCTTC	CASSLVLGHSEQFF
TRBV5-1	NA	TRBJ2-7	NA	TGTGCCAGCAGCCTTCGCAACCCCTACGAGCAGTACTTC	CASSLRNPYEQYF
TRBV6-1	NA	TRBJ1-1	NA	TGTGCCAGCAGTGAAACAACGGACAGCAGAGCTTTCTTT	CASSETTDSRAFF
TRBV7-9	few	TRBJ2-1	TRBD2	TGTGCCAGCAGAAACCCGGGACTAGCCCACAATGAGCAGTTCTTC	CASRNPGLAHNEQFF
TRBV20-1	NA	TRBJ1-5	NA	TGCAGTGCTAGAGCCCAACAGAGATTAAATCAGCCCCAGCATTTT	CSARAQQRLNQPQHF
TRBV4-1	NA	TRBJ2-1	NA	TGCGCCAGCAGCCAAGAGGGCCCGGTGGTCAATGAGCAGTTCTTC	CASSQEGPVVNEQFF
TRBV20-1	NA	TRBJ2-3	TRBD2	TGCAGTGCTCCCCGACTAGCGGGGGGGGATACGCAGTATTTT	CSAPRLAGGDTQYF
TRBV2	NA	TRBJ2-2	NA	TGTGCCAGCAGTGAAGCGCTTCGGGGCAGGTACACCGGGGAGCTGTTTTTT	CASSEALRGRYTGELFF
TRBV20-1	few	TRBJ2-7	NA	TGCAGTGCTAGTATCAGGTTATCCTACAATGAGCAGTACTTC	CSASIRLSYNEQYF
TRBV7-9	NA	TRBJ2-5	NA	TGTGCCAGCAGCTCGCCGGACGAGCCCCAAGAGACCCAGTACTTC	CASSSPDEPQETQYF
TRBV12-3/TRBV12-4	NA	TRBJ2-1	TRBD2	TGTGCCAGCAGGGCCCGGGGGGGGACTAGCATGGACACCTACAATGAGCAGTTCTTC	CASRARGGTSMDTYNEQFF
TRBV5-5	NA	TRBJ2-1	NA	TGTACCAGCAGCCGCACGGACTACAATGAGCAGTTCTTC	CTSSRTDYNEQFF
TRBV4-1	NA	TRBJ1-1	NA	TGCGCCAGCACCTCCGGGACCTCACCCTATATGAACACTGAAGCTTTCTTT	CASTSGTSPYMNTEAFF
TRBV15	NA	TRBJ2-7	NA	TGTGCCACCAGCGCCAGTTTCAGGAGACTTACCTACGAGCAGTACTTC	CATSASFRRLTYEQYF
TRBV4-1	NA	TRBJ1-1	NA	TGCGCCAGCAGCCTGCGACCCGGACAGACCCAGAACACTGAAGCTTTCTTT	CASSLRPGQTQNTEAFF
TRBV28	NA	TRBJ2-1	TRBD2	TGTGCCAGCGGGAGTTCCCTAATAGCGGGGGGCTCTAGCTCCTACAATGAGCAGTTCTTC	CASGSSLIAGGSSSYNEQFF
TRBV6-2/TRBV6-3	few	TRBJ1-2	TRBD1	TGTGCCAGCAGGAAGGGGGCAAACACCTATGGCTACACCTTC	CASRKGANTYGYTF
TRBV20-1	few	TRBJ1-1	TRBD1	TGCAGTGCCTGGGACAGGGTCACTGAAGCTTTCTTT	CSAWDRVTEAFF
TRBV4-3	many	TRBJ2-1	NA	TGCGCCAGCAGCCCCCGTGCTAGCTCCTACAATGAGCAGTTCTTC	CASSPRASSYNEQFF
TRBV29-1	NA	TRBJ2-7	NA	TGCAGCCCCACCGGGGGCGACGTGGAGATCCAGTACTTC	CSPTGGDVEIQYF